These 13 T cell receptor beta chains originate from one sample sequenced in a study of memory B cells and T cells in multiple sclerosis. Some clones are missing from TCRdb's copy, which holds only in-frame ones; the method was immunoSEQ multiplex PCR. Of some 11,000 clones in the sample, 84% were seen once. Antigens for these TCRs are unknown. Stimulus-free culture yielded autoproliferating CFSE-dim and non-proliferating CFSE-high T cells, each sequenced separately. Pooled replicate wells came from 5x10^7 CFSE-labeled PBMCs cultured less than eight days without stimulus. The sequenced material came from PBMCs from blood kept in culture. Receptors originate from a human donor with multiple sclerosis.

J is TRBJ2-3 and V is TRBV29-1, with D tentatively TRBD1 or TRBD2 (5 bases each). Trimming pared 6 bases from V and 6 bases from J, leaving 19 bases between. The CDR3 totals 14 residues. Looked up from germline, CDR1 is SQVTM and CDR2 is ANQGSEA. The CDR3 nucleotides are TGCAGCGTGGGTCAGGGCGTCGGGGTGGATACGCAGTATTTT. The encoded protein is CSVGQGVGVDTQYF.

V usage is TRBV6-1 and J usage is TRBJ1-4; D is ambiguous. The germline CDR1 and CDR2 sequences are MNHNS and SASEGT. CDR3 size: 15 residues. Trimming left V 2 bases short and J 6 bases short, with 13 bases between. The CDR3: CASSELRASHEKLFF. In DNA form, the CDR3 reads TGTGCCAGCAGTGAACTGAGAGCCTCCCATGAAAAACTGTTTTTT.

The chain employs TRBV4-1 and TRBJ2-1; 12 bases fit TRBD2. V gave up 5 bases and J gave up 7 bases; unmatched junction bases: 9. This CDR3 spans 16 amino acids. Germline V gene sequence: CDR1 MGHRA, CDR2 YSYEKL. CDR3 loop: CASSASLAGGRNEQFF. The CDR3 nucleotides are TGCGCCAGCAGCGCTTCACTAGCGGGGGGACGGAATGAGCAGTTCTTC.

The J gene is TRBJ2-1, the V gene TRBV10-1; 13 bases map to TRBD2. The CDR3 extends over 15 amino acids. V shed 6 bases, J shed 10 bases, and the junction held 9 bases outside the gene matches. Germline V gene lookup returns CDR1 WNHNN and CDR2 SYGVQD (reference sequence). Here the CDR3 reads CASRATSGRAGEQFF. CDR3 coding DNA: TGCGCCAGCAGAGCCACTAGCGGGAGGGCCGGCGAGCAGTTCTTC.

This chain links TRBV7-8 with TRBJ2-2, with 9 bases lining up with TRBD1. The CDR3 totals 15 residues. The J segment lost 7 bases and the V segment lost 5 bases, leaving 8 bases of the junction unmatched. From germline, CDR1 is SGHVS and CDR2 FQNEAQ. The CDR3 is CASSPWTGEIGELFF. CDR3 nucleotide sequence: TGTGCCAGCAGCCCGTGGACAGGGGAGATCGGGGAGCTGTTTTTT.

This clone was seen only a few times. V gene TRBV6-1 combines with J gene TRBJ2-3; no definite D call. CDR3 length: 14 residues. V lost 11 bases to trimming and J lost 0 bases, with 15 bases between them. Germline-derived CDR1 and CDR2 are MNHNS and SASEGT. For the CDR3, the DNA is TGTGCCGCCGGGCGGCTATCAAGCACAGATACGCAGTATTTT. This encodes CAAGRLSSTDTQYF.

This chain connects TRBV5-1 to TRBJ2-5; D is perhaps TRBD1 (5 bases). V was trimmed by 1 base and J by 0 bases, leaving 10 bases between them. CDR3 length equals 15 residues. Germline loops: CDR1 SGHRS, CDR2 YFSETQ. The CDR3: CASSLRGTYQETQYF. DNA of the CDR3: TGCGCCAGCAGCTTGAGGGGAACGTACCAAGAGACCCAGTACTTC.

The V and J genes are TRBV6-1 and TRBJ2-5; maybe TRBD2 (7 bases). The better agreement between TRBJ2-7 and the DNA end casts doubt on the J call. Germline CDR1 MNHNS, CDR2 SASEGT. This CDR3 is 15 amino acids long. The DNA of the CDR3 is TGTGCCAGCAGCCTGGAAGGGGGGGGCTCCTACGAGCAGTACTTC. Amino acids: CASSLEGGGSYEQYF.

The chain joins TRBV6-5 to TRBJ1-5; D not certain. The V gene lost 6 bases and the J gene lost 3 bases, with 15 bases spanning the gap. The CDR3 has 15 amino acids. Germline CDR1 and CDR2: MNHEY and SVGAGI. The CDR3 DNA reads as TGTGCCAGCAGAGCTACGGGCCTCCTCAATCAGCCCCAGCATTTT. This gives the protein CASRATGLLNQPQHF.

CDR3 sequence: CASSLISGGLPDTQYF. DNA of the CDR3: TGCGCCAGCAGCTTGATCAGCGGGGGGCTTCCAGATACGCAGTATTTT. The chain uses TRBV5-1 and TRBJ2-3; 9 bases map to TRBD2. This CDR3 is built from 16 residues. Germline lookup yields CDR1 SGHRS and CDR2 YFSETQ. J was trimmed by 4 bases and V by 1 base; bases with no gene match: 7.

This clone was counted a few times. The chain carries TRBV30 and TRBJ2-7; D is unresolved. CDR1 and CDR2 (germline): GTSNPN, SVGIG (reference sequence). The length of the CDR3 is 14 residues. V lost 5 bases and J 1 base, leaving 15 bases between the germline ends. CDR3 amino acids: CAWLPQRLSYEQYF. Here the CDR3 DNA reads TGTGCCTGGCTACCCCAGAGATTATCCTACGAGCAGTACTTC.

V is TRBV4-1 and J is TRBJ2-5; no definite D call. This CDR3 comprises 16 residues. Per germline, CDR1 MGHRA and CDR2 YSYEKL. Between the trimmed V and J ends, which lost 1 base and 2 bases, there was a span of 14 bases. This chain's CDR3 is CASSQAYRQTQETQYF. CDR3 nucleotides: TGCGCCAGCAGCCAAGCCTACAGACAAACACAAGAGACCCAGTACTTC.

This sequence joins TRBV6-1 and TRBJ2-7; no clear D. Germline CDR1 MNHNS, CDR2 SASEGT. The ends were cut back, 3 bases at V and 3 bases at J, with 9 bases in the middle. The CDR3 totals 13 residues. CDR3 residues: CASSEEYYYEQYF. The DNA of the CDR3 is TGTGCCAGCAGTGAGGAGTATTACTACGAGCAGTACTTC.